This paragraph covers one T cell receptor (beta chain) sequence. What it binds is unknown. The repertoire was sequenced with immunoSEQ multiplex PCR; TCRdb's copy has only in-frame clones and lacks some. The table has tens of thousands of clones, roughly 89% seen once. CDR1 is SGHDT, CDR2 YYEEEE, per germline. CDR3 length: 14 residues. Trimming shortened V by 4 bases and J by 3 bases, and 11 bases separated the two germline ends. This specimen belongs to a study of lymphopenia after photon versus proton radiotherapy. Study-wide findings and caveats: After the lymphocyte nadir, photon-treated repertoires showed oligoclonal expansion, especially of CD8+ Temra cells. A bigger post-nadir fall in TCR diversity correlated inversely with survival time in deceased patients. Under photons, naive T cells and diversity fell while effector/memory populations rose.

The sequencing here drew on peripheral blood, taken from a patient treated with proton-based radiotherapy. This clonotype was sampled from a man aged 80 or over with esophageal cancer. J is TRBJ1-3 and V is TRBV5-6; perhaps TRBD1 as D (5 bases). CDR3 sequence: CASSRLRGGNTIYF. CDR3 DNA: TGTGCCAGCAGCCGCCTAAGGGGTGGAAACACCATATATTTT. The whole variable domain, filled in from reference TRBV5-6 and TRBJ1-3, reads DAGVTQSPTHLIKTRGQQVTLRCSPKSGHDTVSWYQQALGQGPQFIFQYYEEEERQRGNFPDRFSGHQFPNYSSELNVNALLLGDSALYLCASSRLRGGNTIYFGEGSWLTVV.